This T cell receptor beta chain was captured by sequencing in a study of T cell changes during pregnancy in multiple sclerosis. This CDR3 spans 15 amino acids. Per the germline V gene, CDR1 is MNHEY and CDR2 is SMNVEV (reference sequence). Trimming left V 6 bases short and J 0 bases short, with 15 bases between. Profiling relied on immunoSEQ multiplex PCR, and the TCRdb table lists in-frame clones only, not all of them. The sample contains more than 65,000 clones, more than 90% of which appear only once. The receptor comes from a female donor with multiple sclerosis, enrolled in a pregnancy study. The chain carries TRBV27 and TRBJ2-7, with a tentative D call TRBD1 (6 bases). The sequencing used peripheral blood, collected in the second trimester of pregnancy. CDR3 in amino acids: CASRPYEGGSYEQYF. The CDR3, as DNA: TGTGCCAGCAGGCCTTATGAAGGGGGCTCCTACGAGCAGTACTTC.